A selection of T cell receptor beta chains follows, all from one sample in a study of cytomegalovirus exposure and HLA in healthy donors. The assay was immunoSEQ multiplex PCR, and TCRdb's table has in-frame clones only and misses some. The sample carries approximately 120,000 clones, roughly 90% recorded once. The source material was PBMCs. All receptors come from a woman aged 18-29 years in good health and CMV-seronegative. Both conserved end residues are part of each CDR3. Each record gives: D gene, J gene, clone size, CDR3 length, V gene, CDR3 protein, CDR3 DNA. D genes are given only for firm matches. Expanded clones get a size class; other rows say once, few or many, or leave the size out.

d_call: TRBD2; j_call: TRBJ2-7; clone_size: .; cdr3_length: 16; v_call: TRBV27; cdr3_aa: CASSFATSGKPYEQYF; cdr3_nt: TGTGCCAGCAGTTTTGCGACTAGCGGAAAGCCCTACGAGCAGTACTTC
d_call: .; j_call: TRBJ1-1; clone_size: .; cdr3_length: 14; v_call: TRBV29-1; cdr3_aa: CSVETVKKGTEAFF; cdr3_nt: TGCAGCGTTGAAACGGTGAAGAAGGGGACTGAAGCTTTCTTT
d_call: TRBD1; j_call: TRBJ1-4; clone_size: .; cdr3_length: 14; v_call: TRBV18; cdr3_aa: CASSPGQGSEKLFF; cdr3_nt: TGTGCCAGCTCACCGGGACAGGGGTCTGAAAAACTGTTTTTT
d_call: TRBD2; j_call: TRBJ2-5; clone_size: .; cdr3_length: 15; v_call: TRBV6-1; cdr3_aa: CASSEAAGVGETQYF; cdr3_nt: TGTGCCAGCAGTGAAGCAGCGGGAGTCGGGGAGACCCAGTACTTC
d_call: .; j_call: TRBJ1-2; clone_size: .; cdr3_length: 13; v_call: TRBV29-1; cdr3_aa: CSVAQGSSYGYTF; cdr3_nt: TGCAGCGTTGCACAGGGCTCATCCTATGGCTACACCTTC
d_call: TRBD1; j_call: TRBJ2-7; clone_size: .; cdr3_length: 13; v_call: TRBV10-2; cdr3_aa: CASRIRDSYEQYF; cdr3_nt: TGCGCCAGCCGGATCCGGGACAGCTACGAGCAGTACTTC
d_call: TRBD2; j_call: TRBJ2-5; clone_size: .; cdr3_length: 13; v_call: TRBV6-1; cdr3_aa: CASSEGVWGGQYF; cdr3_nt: TGTGCCAGCAGTGAAGGCGTGTGGGGGGGGCAGTACTTC
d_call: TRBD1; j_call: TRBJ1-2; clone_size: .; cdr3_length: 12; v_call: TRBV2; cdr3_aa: CATGQGNYGYTF; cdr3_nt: TGTGCCACCGGACAGGGGAACTATGGCTACACCTTC
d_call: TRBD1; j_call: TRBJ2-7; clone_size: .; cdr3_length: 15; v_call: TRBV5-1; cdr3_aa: CASTLVGTGQPEQYF; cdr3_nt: TGCGCCAGCACCTTGGTCGGGACAGGGCAACCCGAGCAGTACTTC
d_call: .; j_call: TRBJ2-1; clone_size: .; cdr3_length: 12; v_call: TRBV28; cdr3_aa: CASSPLVNEQFF; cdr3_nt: TGTGCCAGCAGTCCACTAGTCAATGAGCAGTTCTTC
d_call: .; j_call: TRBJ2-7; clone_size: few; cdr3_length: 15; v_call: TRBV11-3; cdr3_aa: CASSLEKDSGYEQYF; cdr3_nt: TGTGCCAGCAGCTTAGAGAAGGACTCGGGGTACGAGCAGTACTTC
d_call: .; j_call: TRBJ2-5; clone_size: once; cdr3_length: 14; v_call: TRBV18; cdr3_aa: CASSPPSLEKTQYF; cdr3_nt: TGTGCCAGCTCACCTCCCTCACTGGAGAAGACCCAGTACTTC
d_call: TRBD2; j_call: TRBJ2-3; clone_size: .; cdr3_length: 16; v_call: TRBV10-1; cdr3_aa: CASSDGTSGMGDTQYF; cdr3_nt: TGCGCCAGCAGTGACGGGACTAGCGGGATGGGAGATACGCAGTATTTT
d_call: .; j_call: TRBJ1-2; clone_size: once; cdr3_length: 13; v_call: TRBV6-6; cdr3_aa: CASTETDNYGYTF; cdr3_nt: TGTGCCAGCACCGAGACAGATAACTATGGCTACACCTTC
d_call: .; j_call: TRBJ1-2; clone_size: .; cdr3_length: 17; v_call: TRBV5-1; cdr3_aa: CASSLAGDRLGNNGYTF; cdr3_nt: TGCGCCAGCAGCTTGGCCGGAGACAGGTTGGGGAACAATGGCTACACCTTC
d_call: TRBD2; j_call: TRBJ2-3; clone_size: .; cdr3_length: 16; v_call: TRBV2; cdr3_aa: CASSVRLAEITDTQYF; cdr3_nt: TGTGCCAGCAGTGTACGACTAGCGGAGATCACAGATACGCAGTATTTT
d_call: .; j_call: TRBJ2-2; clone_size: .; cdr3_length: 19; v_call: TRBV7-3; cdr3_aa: CASSLTPTPDSGGTGELFF; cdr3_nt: TGTGCCAGCAGCTTAACCCCGACCCCCGACAGTGGGGGGACCGGGGAGCTGTTTTTT
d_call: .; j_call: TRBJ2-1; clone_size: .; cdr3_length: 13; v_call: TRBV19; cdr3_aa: CASSQGRGNEQFF; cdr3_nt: TGTGCCAGTAGCCAGGGAAGGGGTAATGAGCAGTTCTTC
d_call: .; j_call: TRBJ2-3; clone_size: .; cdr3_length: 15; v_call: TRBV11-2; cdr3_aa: CASSLEAGMIDTQYF; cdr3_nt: TGTGCCAGCAGCTTAGAGGCGGGAATGATAGATACGCAGTATTTT
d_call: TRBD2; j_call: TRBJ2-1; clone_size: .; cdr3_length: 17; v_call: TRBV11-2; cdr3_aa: CASSYLRRSGSYNEQFF; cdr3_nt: TGTGCCAGCAGCTACTTAAGGCGTAGCGGGAGCTACAATGAGCAGTTCTTC
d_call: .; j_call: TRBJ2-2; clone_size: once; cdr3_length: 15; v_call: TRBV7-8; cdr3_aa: CASSWSARNTGELFF; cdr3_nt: TGTGCCAGCAGCTGGAGCGCGAGGAACACCGGGGAGCTGTTTTTT
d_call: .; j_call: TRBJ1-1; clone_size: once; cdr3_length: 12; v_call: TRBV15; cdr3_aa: CATSKKGTEAFF; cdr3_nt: TGTGCCACCAGCAAAAAGGGGACTGAAGCTTTCTTT
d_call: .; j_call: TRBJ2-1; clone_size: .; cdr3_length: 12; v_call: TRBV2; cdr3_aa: CASRGGYNEQFF; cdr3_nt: TGTGCCAGCAGGGGGGGTTACAATGAGCAGTTCTTC
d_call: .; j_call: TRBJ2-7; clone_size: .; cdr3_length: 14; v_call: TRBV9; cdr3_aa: CASSVDGKDYEQYF; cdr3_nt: TGTGCCAGCAGCGTTGACGGGAAAGACTACGAGCAGTACTTC
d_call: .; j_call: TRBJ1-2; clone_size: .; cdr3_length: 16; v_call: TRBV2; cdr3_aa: CASSELGGVNNYGYTF; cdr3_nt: TGTGCCAGCAGTGAACTCGGAGGGGTTAATAACTATGGCTACACCTTC
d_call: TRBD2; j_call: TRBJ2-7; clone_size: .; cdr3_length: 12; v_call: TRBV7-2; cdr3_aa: CASGAGGAEQYF; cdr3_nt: TGTGCCAGCGGGGCGGGAGGCGCCGAGCAGTACTTC
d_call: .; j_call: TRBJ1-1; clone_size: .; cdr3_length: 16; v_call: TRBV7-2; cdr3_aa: CASSSHRAGASTEAFF; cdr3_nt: TGTGCCAGCAGCTCACACAGGGCGGGTGCGAGCACTGAAGCTTTCTTT
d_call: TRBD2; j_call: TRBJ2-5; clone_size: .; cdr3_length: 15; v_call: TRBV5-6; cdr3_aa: CASSYRTSGDETQYF; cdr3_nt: TGTGCCAGCAGCTACCGGACTAGTGGGGACGAGACCCAGTACTTC
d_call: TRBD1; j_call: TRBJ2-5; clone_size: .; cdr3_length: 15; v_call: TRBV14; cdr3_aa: CASSQGGQAQETQYF; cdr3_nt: TGTGCCAGCAGCCAAGGTGGACAGGCTCAAGAGACCCAGTACTTC
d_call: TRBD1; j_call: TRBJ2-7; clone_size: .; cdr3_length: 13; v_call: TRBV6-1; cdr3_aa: CGSRDRASYEQYF; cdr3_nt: TGTGGTAGCCGGGACAGGGCTTCCTACGAGCAGTACTTC
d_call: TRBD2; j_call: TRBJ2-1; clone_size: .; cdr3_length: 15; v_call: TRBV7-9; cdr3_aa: CASSQLGGSYNEQFF; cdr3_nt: TGTGCCAGCAGCCAGCTGGGGGGGTCCTACAATGAGCAGTTCTTC
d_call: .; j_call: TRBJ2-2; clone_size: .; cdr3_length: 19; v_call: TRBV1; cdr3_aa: CTSSQHYRGPRTVRGELFF; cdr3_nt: TGCACCAGCAGCCAACACTACAGGGGCCCACGCACTGTTCGCGGGGAGCTGTTTTTT
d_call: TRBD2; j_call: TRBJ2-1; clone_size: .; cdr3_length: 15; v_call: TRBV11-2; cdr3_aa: CASSLSLAGVREQFF; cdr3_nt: TGTGCCAGCAGCTTATCGCTAGCGGGAGTCCGAGAGCAGTTCTTC
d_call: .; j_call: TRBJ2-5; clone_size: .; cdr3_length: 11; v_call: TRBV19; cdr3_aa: CASSLGGTQYF; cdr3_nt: TGTGCCAGTAGTCTCGGAGGGACCCAGTACTTC
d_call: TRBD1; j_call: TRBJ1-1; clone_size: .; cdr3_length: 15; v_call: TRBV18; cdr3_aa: CASSPRQGAGTEAFF; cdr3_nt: TGTGCCAGCTCACCACGACAGGGGGCCGGGACTGAAGCTTTCTTT
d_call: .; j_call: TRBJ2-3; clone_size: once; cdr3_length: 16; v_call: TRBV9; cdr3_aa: CASSVGGGAGSDTQYF; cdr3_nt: TGTGCCAGCAGCGTAGGCGGGGGCGCCGGGTCAGATACGCAGTATTTT
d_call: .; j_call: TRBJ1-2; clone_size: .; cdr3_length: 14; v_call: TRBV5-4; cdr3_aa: CASSNLDKNYGYTF; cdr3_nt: TGTGCCAGCAGCAACCTGGACAAGAACTATGGCTACACCTTC
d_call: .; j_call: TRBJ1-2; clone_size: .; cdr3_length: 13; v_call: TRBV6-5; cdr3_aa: CASYTGIVGGYTF; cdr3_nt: TGTGCCAGCTATACAGGGATCGTGGGCGGCTACACCTTC
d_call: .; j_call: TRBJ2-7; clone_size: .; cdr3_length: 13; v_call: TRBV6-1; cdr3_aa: CASMGQNAYEQYF; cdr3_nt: TGTGCCAGCATGGGGCAGAATGCCTACGAGCAGTACTTC